This record covers a single T cell receptor (beta chain). The germline gene is not matched at one end of the junction; a read error may be the cause. These data belong to a study of OX40 agonist ivuxolimab in advanced cancers. Generated by immunoSEQ multiplex PCR, the TCRdb table keeps only in-frame clones and is missing some. The table includes some 65,000 clones, roughly 87% detected once. Source: CD4+ or CD8+ T cells sorted from blood, taken in a trial of the OX40 agonist ivuxolimab. This TCR was sampled from an adult with an advanced solid tumor such as melanoma, head and neck, liver or kidney cancer.

The CDR3 loop reads CASSQDWRETLF. The CDR3 nucleotides read TGCGCCAGCAGCCAAGATTGGCGGGAGACCTTGTTT. The chain joins TRBV4-3 to TRBJ1-1; the D is unclear. Germline V CDR1 and CDR2: LGHNA, YSLEER. The CDR3 extends over 12 amino acids.